This TCR beta chain was documented in a study of blood T cell repertoires in COVID-19. Study in general: Samples of COVID-19 (acute and convalescent) were obtained from the United States, Italy and Spain. In each case, the material was cDNA or gDNA derived from T cells, B-cell-depleted T cells, or PBMCs.

In the authors' workflow: Reference gene primers were amplified, and this amplification served to estimate nucleated cell counts. The protocol was immunoSEQ multiplex PCR, while the TCRdb copy is restricted to in-frame clones and leaves out a portion. V, J and clone size are those of that table, while D and trimming were read from the DNA. The data contain 60,000 to 85,000 clones, 70% to 90% of them singletons. The specimen was peripheral blood. This TCR came from a human donor in a cohort sampled during active COVID-19.

DNA of the CDR3: TGTGCCAGTAGTACACTGACAGGGGGCCTAGATCAGCCCCAGCATTTT. It encodes CASSTLTGGLDQPQHF. The chain has TRBV19 and TRBJ1-5, with 10 nucleotides matching TRBD1. This CDR3 region has 16 residues. The germline V gene has CDR1 LNHDA and CDR2 SQIVND (reference sequence). V lost 4 bases to trimming and J lost 5 bases; unmatched junction nucleotides: 8.